This is a list of T cell receptor beta chains from one sample in a study of a mutant IDH1 vaccine in newly diagnosed glioma. Using immunoSEQ multiplex PCR, the repertoire was profiled, and TCRdb retains in-frame clones only, with some absent. The table lists about 59,000 clones, around 92% of them singletons. Specimen: PBMCs, collected from a glioma patient treated with radiotherapy, temozolomide or both. These receptors came from a man in his fifties with glioma. CDR3s include the opening cysteine and the closing phenylalanine or tryptophan. Each record gives: V gene, J gene, clone size, D gene, CDR3 DNA, CDR3 protein. A D gene is named only where the DNA matches it firmly. Size is omitted from some rows. Given values are once, few, many or a class for expanded clones.

V gene: TRBV4-2; J gene: TRBJ2-5; clone size: -; D gene: -; CDR3 DNA: TGTGCCAGCAGCCCCAGGGGGGGGGCGGGGGGACAAGAGACCCAGTACTTC; CDR3 protein: CASSPRGGAGGQETQYF
V gene: TRBV5-5; J gene: TRBJ2-5; clone size: -; D gene: -; CDR3 DNA: TGTGCCAGCAGGCCTTGGGAGGAAGAAGAGACCCAGTACTTC; CDR3 protein: CASRPWEEEETQYF
V gene: TRBV28; J gene: TRBJ1-5; clone size: -; D gene: -; CDR3 DNA: TGTGCCAGCAGCCCAGTACCTAGCTATCAGCCCCAGCATTTT; CDR3 protein: CASSPVPSYQPQHF
V gene: TRBV7-9; J gene: TRBJ2-7; clone size: few; D gene: -; CDR3 DNA: TGTGCCAGCAGTCAAAAGGGGGACGACTCCTACGAGCAGTACTTC; CDR3 protein: CASSQKGDDSYEQYF
V gene: TRBV19; J gene: TRBJ2-1; clone size: -; D gene: -; CDR3 DNA: TGTGCCAGTACCCTGGAGGGGGCTTCCTACAATGAGCAGTTCTTC; CDR3 protein: CASTLEGASYNEQFF
V gene: TRBV7-3; J gene: TRBJ2-1; clone size: -; D gene: TRBD2; CDR3 DNA: TGTGCCAGCAGCTGGGCCCCTACGGGGGGTGAGCAGTTCTTC; CDR3 protein: CASSWAPTGGEQFF
V gene: TRBV5-4; J gene: TRBJ2-1; clone size: -; D gene: TRBD1; CDR3 DNA: TGTGCCACCCAGCCCAGGACAGGGGATTACAATGAGCAGTTCTTC; CDR3 protein: CATQPRTGDYNEQFF
V gene: TRBV11-2; J gene: TRBJ1-1; clone size: -; D gene: TRBD1; CDR3 DNA: TGTGCCAGCAGCCCCCCGGGACAGGGGGGCCCCACTGAAGCTTTCTTT; CDR3 protein: CASSPPGQGGPTEAFF
V gene: TRBV27; J gene: TRBJ2-7; clone size: -; D gene: -; CDR3 DNA: TGTGCCAGCAGTTTTCGGAGCTCCTACGAGCAGTACTTC; CDR3 protein: CASSFRSSYEQYF
V gene: TRBV19; J gene: TRBJ1-5; clone size: -; D gene: -; CDR3 DNA: TGTGCCAGTAGTATAGCGAAGTTACCCAATCAGCCCCAGCATTTT; CDR3 protein: CASSIAKLPNQPQHF
V gene: TRBV23-1; J gene: TRBJ1-4; clone size: once; D gene: -; CDR3 DNA: TGCGCCAGCAGTCGAAGGACAGTGTCCGAAAAACTGTTTTTT; CDR3 protein: CASSRRTVSEKLFF
V gene: TRBV27; J gene: TRBJ2-7; clone size: -; D gene: -; CDR3 DNA: TGTGCCAGCAGTTTAGGAGACGAGCAGTACTTC; CDR3 protein: CASSLGDEQYF
V gene: TRBV7-7; J gene: TRBJ2-5; clone size: -; D gene: -; CDR3 DNA: TGTGCTAGCAGCTTAGGGAAGGCAGGGTTGGTCCAAGAGACCCAGTACTTC; CDR3 protein: CASSLGKAGLVQETQYF
V gene: TRBV5-6; J gene: TRBJ2-7; clone size: -; D gene: TRBD2; CDR3 DNA: TGTGCCAGCAGCCCTACGACTAGCGGGATAAGGTCCACCTCCTACGAGCAGTACTTC; CDR3 protein: CASSPTTSGIRSTSYEQYF
V gene: TRBV27; J gene: TRBJ1-2; clone size: -; D gene: TRBD1; CDR3 DNA: TGTGCCAGCAGTCCAGGGGGGAGGGCGAACTATGGCTACACCTTC; CDR3 protein: CASSPGGRANYGYTF
V gene: TRBV5-6; J gene: TRBJ1-1; clone size: -; D gene: -; CDR3 DNA: TGTGCCAGCAGCTTTGGGCGAGTGGGTGCTGAAGCTTTCTTT; CDR3 protein: CASSFGRVGAEAFF
V gene: TRBV9; J gene: TRBJ1-2; clone size: -; D gene: TRBD1; CDR3 DNA: TGTGCCAGCAGCGTAGAGACAGGGGGACACTATGGCTACACCTTC; CDR3 protein: CASSVETGGHYGYTF
V gene: TRBV29-1; J gene: TRBJ1-5; clone size: -; D gene: -; CDR3 DNA: TGCAGCGTCTCTTTAGGCGGCAATCAGCCCCAGCATTTT; CDR3 protein: CSVSLGGNQPQHF
V gene: TRBV2; J gene: TRBJ2-3; clone size: -; D gene: TRBD2; CDR3 DNA: TGTGCCAGCAACGAACGCCTAGCGGGAGCTTCCAGCGACACAGATACGCAGTATTTT; CDR3 protein: CASNERLAGASSDTDTQYF
V gene: TRBV11-3; J gene: TRBJ2-2; clone size: -; D gene: -; CDR3 DNA: TGTGCCAGCAGCCTCAGTGCTCCCGGGGAGCTGTTTTTT; CDR3 protein: CASSLSAPGELFF
V gene: TRBV13; J gene: TRBJ1-4; clone size: -; D gene: TRBD1; CDR3 DNA: TGTGCCAGCAGCTACGGGACAGGCAATATTGAAAAACTGTTTTTT; CDR3 protein: CASSYGTGNIEKLFF
V gene: TRBV9; J gene: TRBJ2-2; clone size: -; D gene: TRBD1; CDR3 DNA: TGTGCCAGCAGCGTAGTGGGGACAGGGATCACCGGGGAGCTGTTTTTT; CDR3 protein: CASSVVGTGITGELFF
V gene: TRBV28; J gene: TRBJ1-6; clone size: once; D gene: -; CDR3 DNA: TGTGCCAGCAGTTCATTCGGGGTTTTCGGCTCACCCCTCCACTTT; CDR3 protein: CASSSFGVFGSPLHF
V gene: TRBV5-1; J gene: TRBJ2-1; clone size: -; D gene: TRBD2; CDR3 DNA: TGCGCCAGCAGCTTAACGACTAGCGGGGGCCATGAGCAGTTCTTC; CDR3 protein: CASSLTTSGGHEQFF
V gene: TRBV5-1; J gene: TRBJ2-2; clone size: -; D gene: -; CDR3 DNA: TGCGCCAGCTGCCCCTCCTGGGGGGCAACCGGGGAGCTGTTTTTT; CDR3 protein: CASCPSWGATGELFF
V gene: TRBV6-5; J gene: TRBJ2-3; clone size: -; D gene: -; CDR3 DNA: TGTGCCAGCAGTTATACAGGGACAGATACGCAGTATTTT; CDR3 protein: CASSYTGTDTQYF
V gene: TRBV4-3; J gene: TRBJ1-5; clone size: -; D gene: -; CDR3 DNA: TGCGCCAGCAGCCAAGATTTGAGGAATCAGCCCCAGCATTTT; CDR3 protein: CASSQDLRNQPQHF
V gene: TRBV7-9; J gene: TRBJ2-3; clone size: -; D gene: TRBD2; CDR3 DNA: TGTGCCAGCAGCTTAGATAAGCGGGAGAGCACAGATACGCAGTATTTT; CDR3 protein: CASSLDKRESTDTQYF
V gene: TRBV30; J gene: TRBJ2-5; clone size: -; D gene: TRBD2; CDR3 DNA: TGTGCCTGGAGTGATATAGCGGGGGCAGAGACCCAGTACTTC; CDR3 protein: CAWSDIAGAETQYF
V gene: TRBV30; J gene: TRBJ2-7; clone size: -; D gene: -; CDR3 DNA: TGTGCCTGGAGTTGGACAGCAGGTTACGAGCAGTACTTC; CDR3 protein: CAWSWTAGYEQYF
V gene: TRBV28; J gene: TRBJ1-6; clone size: -; D gene: -; CDR3 DNA: TGTGCCAGCGATGCTACCCGGACAGCGGAGGTCGGAGCCCTCCACTTT; CDR3 protein: CASDATRTAEVGALHF
V gene: TRBV2; J gene: TRBJ2-5; clone size: -; D gene: TRBD2; CDR3 DNA: TGTGCCAGCACAAGACTAGCGGGGGGGACAGAGACCCAGTACTTC; CDR3 protein: CASTRLAGGTETQYF
V gene: TRBV5-6; J gene: TRBJ1-2; clone size: -; D gene: TRBD1; CDR3 DNA: TGTGCCAGCAGCTTGGGAAGGACAGGGCGTAACTATGGCTACACCTTC; CDR3 protein: CASSLGRTGRNYGYTF
V gene: TRBV6-6; J gene: TRBJ1-4; clone size: -; D gene: TRBD1; CDR3 DNA: TGTGCCAGCAGCCCCAGGGGACAGAGTAATGAAAAACTGTTTTTT; CDR3 protein: CASSPRGQSNEKLFF
V gene: TRBV23-1; J gene: TRBJ1-4; clone size: -; D gene: TRBD1; CDR3 DNA: TGCGCCAGCACAGGCAACAGGGGGTTAACTAATGAAAAACTGTTTTTT; CDR3 protein: CASTGNRGLTNEKLFF
V gene: TRBV5-6; J gene: TRBJ1-6; clone size: -; D gene: -; CDR3 DNA: TGTGCCAGCAAGGGGGGCCAGTTAAATTCACCCCTCCACTTT; CDR3 protein: CASKGGQLNSPLHF
V gene: TRBV15; J gene: TRBJ2-2; clone size: -; D gene: TRBD2; CDR3 DNA: TGTGCCACCAGCAGAGAACAACTAGCGGGAGGGCCCGAAACCGGGGAGCTGTTTTTT; CDR3 protein: CATSREQLAGGPETGELFF
V gene: TRBV9; J gene: TRBJ2-3; clone size: -; D gene: -; CDR3 DNA: TGTGCCAGCAGCGTAGCGGGACATTCAGCAGATACGCAGTATTTT; CDR3 protein: CASSVAGHSADTQYF
V gene: TRBV7-3; J gene: TRBJ1-1; clone size: -; D gene: TRBD1; CDR3 DNA: TGTGCCAGCAGCTTGGACAGGGAAACTGAAGCTTTCTTT; CDR3 protein: CASSLDRETEAFF
V gene: TRBV21-1; J gene: TRBJ1-2; clone size: -; D gene: -; CDR3 DNA: TGTGCCAGCAGCAACCAGGGCATTGGCTACACCTTC; CDR3 protein: CASSNQGIGYTF
V gene: TRBV10-1; J gene: TRBJ1-1; clone size: -; D gene: -; CDR3 DNA: TGCGCCAGCAGTGAACAGCGTTCGAACACTGAAGCTTTCTTT; CDR3 protein: CASSEQRSNTEAFF
V gene: TRBV5-1; J gene: TRBJ1-2; clone size: -; D gene: TRBD1; CDR3 DNA: TGCGCCAGCAGCTCCTCAGGGGGAAAAGGTGGCTACACCTTC; CDR3 protein: CASSSSGGKGGYTF
V gene: TRBV7-9; J gene: TRBJ1-1; clone size: -; D gene: -; CDR3 DNA: TGTGCCAGCAGACCAAGGGGGGGCAAGAACACTGAAGCTTTCTTT; CDR3 protein: CASRPRGGKNTEAFF